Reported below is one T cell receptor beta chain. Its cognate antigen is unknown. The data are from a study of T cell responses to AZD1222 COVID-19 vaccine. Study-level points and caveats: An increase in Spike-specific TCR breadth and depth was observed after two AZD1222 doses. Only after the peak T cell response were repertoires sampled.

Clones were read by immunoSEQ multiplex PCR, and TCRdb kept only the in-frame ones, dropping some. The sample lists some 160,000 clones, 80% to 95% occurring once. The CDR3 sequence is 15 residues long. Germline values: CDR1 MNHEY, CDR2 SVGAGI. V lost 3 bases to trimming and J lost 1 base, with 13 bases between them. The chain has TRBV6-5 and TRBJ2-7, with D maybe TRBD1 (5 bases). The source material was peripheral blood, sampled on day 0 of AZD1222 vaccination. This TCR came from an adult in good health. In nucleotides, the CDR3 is TGTGCCAGCAGTTATTGGGGCGAGGTGTCCTACGAGCAGTACTTC. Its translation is CASSYWGEVSYEQYF.